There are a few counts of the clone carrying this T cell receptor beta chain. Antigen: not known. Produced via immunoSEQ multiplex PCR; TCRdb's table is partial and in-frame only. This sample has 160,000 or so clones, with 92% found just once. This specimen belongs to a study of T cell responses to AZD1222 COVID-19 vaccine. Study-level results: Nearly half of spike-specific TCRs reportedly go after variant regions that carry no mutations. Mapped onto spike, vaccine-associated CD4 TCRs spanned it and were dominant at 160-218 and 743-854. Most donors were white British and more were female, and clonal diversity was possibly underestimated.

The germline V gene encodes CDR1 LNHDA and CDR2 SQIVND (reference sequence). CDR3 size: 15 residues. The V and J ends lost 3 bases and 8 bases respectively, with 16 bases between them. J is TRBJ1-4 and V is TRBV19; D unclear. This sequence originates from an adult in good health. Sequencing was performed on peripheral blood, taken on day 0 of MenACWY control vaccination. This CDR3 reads CASSISGFDREKLFF. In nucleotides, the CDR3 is TGTGCCAGTAGTATCTCCGGCTTCGATCGGGAAAAACTGTTTTTT.